This T cell receptor (beta chain) came from a study of shared clonotypes between healthy human individuals (dated by TCRdb to 2018 to 2021). Describing the broader study: The cohort comprised a couple of women and a few men aged 18 to 49 years. For each donor, CD4 naive and CD4 memory were each given three plates, CD8 naive was given two plates, and CD8 memory was given one plate. Leukapheresis yielded between about 0.94 and 8.9 billion PBMCs per donor. Different laboratories and diverse techniques were used to prepare libraries and sequence TCR repertoires, to increase sequencing depth and limit assay-specific biases. To estimate repertoire size and how much clonotypes are shared between individuals, the study performed deep sequencing of blood TCR repertoires from five healthy adults.

TCR CDR3 regions were amplified from genomic DNA by multiplex PCR using the deep immunoSEQ assay. Extracted genomic DNA from each cell subset was spread evenly across all wells of several immunoSEQ 96-well plates, with each plate serving as a replicate. Each replicate PCR for sorted subsets received about 180 ng genomic DNA, equal to about 30,000 T cell genomes. The purified libraries were quantified using a Qubit 3.0 fluorometer, sized with a Bioanalyzer 2100, and then quantified again using the KAPA Library Quantification kit. A separate single-read 150-cycle Illumina NextSeq 550 flow cell was used to sequence each immunoSEQ 96-well plate. As for the authors' bioinformatics: Because the immunoSEQ output included only junctional sequences and no quality scores, the filtering could not be the same as the filtering used for full-length reads. Sequences were annotated with PyIR, a Python wrapper for IgBLAST v1.9, and V/J genes and CDR3 were assigned using IMGT germline references. Any read was removed if the V/J assignment was weak (E-value above 1e-6), the CDR3 was missing, or the read contained stop codons, out-of-frame junctions, or ambiguous translated residues. A V3J clonotype was defined by an identical inferred V gene, J gene, and CDR3 amino acid sequence. Percentage overlap between repertoires was computed as shared unique clonotypes divided by the size of the smaller repertoire. RTK rarefaction, the Chao1 estimator, and Recon v2.1 estimates of unobserved clonotypes were used to assess repertoire richness. OLGA was used to compute generation probabilities for all TCRbeta clonotypes that the gDNA method yielded from a handful of donors. Sourced from immuneACCESS, this table was stored by TCRdb with only in-frame sequences that have V and J called. A share of the clones is absent; for the studies checked, an unresolved V gene accounts for under half, and the remainder has no known explanation. The V and J calls and the clone size are those of that table, but D and trimming were determined from the DNA. The sample records 2 million or so clones, 90% to 95% of which are singletons. The top ten hold roughly 0.13% of the sample.

The cysteine opens and the phenylalanine closes a CDR3 of 11 amino acids. Here the CDR3 DNA is all that survives: 33 bases in frame from base 1. CDR1 and CDR2 are read off the germline V gene (reference sequence) as DFQATT and SNEGSKA. V and J lose 0 bases and 14 bases, and a span of 12 bases separates them. Donors were healthy HIV-negative adults with no recently reported acute infections or vaccinations. Every donor was a Caucasian adult living in Nashville, Tennessee, USA. CD4+ T cells were enriched by magnetic negative selection; naive cells were then positively selected on CD45RA, and the negative fraction formed the memory subset. After blood collection by leukapheresis, PBMCs were isolated using Ficoll-Histopaque density gradient centrifugation and then cryopreserved in the vapor phase of liquid nitrogen. Purity and quantity of every magnetically sorted T cell population were checked by analytical flow cytometry. Genomic DNA was isolated from every sorted fraction and measured by UV absorbance on a Nanodrop 2000c.

Regarding this clone: Its antigen is unknown. No qualities accompany the bases; no much larger clone lies one base away.

General conclusions and limits of the study: About 4.5% of naive CD4, 3.5% of naive CD8, around 2.3% of memory CD4, and approximately 0.39% of memory CD8 clonotypes were shared across a few donors. Compared with non-shared clonotypes, clonotypes shared by all four sorted-subset donors had higher generation probabilities. The small number of donors limited the genetic and exposure-history diversity represented. Rarefaction of sorted-subset datasets indicated incomplete sequencing despite the large sequencing depth. Larger estimated clonotype richness was generally found for naive subsets than for memory subsets. Sampling was restricted to blood, and TCR repertoires in tissue are likely to differ from TCR repertoires in blood. Pairwise subsampling indicated that sequencing depth was expected to affect the degree of clonotype sharing among donors.

The source of this sequence is a man in his late teens or twenties in good health. The sequencing input was naive CD4+ T cells sorted from blood. This sample's cell subset or site label indicates: CD45RA+ positively selected. The receptor chain draws on TRBV20-1 and TRBJ2-3; the D gene is unclear. At the DNA level, the sequence is TGCAGTGCTAGAGAAGGCGAACTACCGTATTTT. Its amino acids are CSAREGELPYF.